This TCR beta chain was sequenced for a study of blood T cell repertoires in COVID-19. This clone was detected once. Sequencing used immunoSEQ multiplex PCR; TCRdb keeps in-frame clones, though not all of them. The table shows about 160,000 clones, with about four fifths occurring only once. V shed 2 bases and J shed 6 bases, with 9 bases lying between them. CDR1 and CDR2 (germline): MNHNY, SVGAGI (reference sequence). The length of the CDR3 is 13 residues. The chain couples TRBV6-6 to TRBJ2-3, with D perhaps TRBD1 (6 bases). This TCR came from a woman aged 60-70 years with COVID-19, enrolled during active disease. The sequenced material came from peripheral blood. CDR3 DNA sequence: TGTGCCAGCAGTTACGCTGACAGGGATACGCAGTATTTT. Its protein product is CASSYADRDTQYF.